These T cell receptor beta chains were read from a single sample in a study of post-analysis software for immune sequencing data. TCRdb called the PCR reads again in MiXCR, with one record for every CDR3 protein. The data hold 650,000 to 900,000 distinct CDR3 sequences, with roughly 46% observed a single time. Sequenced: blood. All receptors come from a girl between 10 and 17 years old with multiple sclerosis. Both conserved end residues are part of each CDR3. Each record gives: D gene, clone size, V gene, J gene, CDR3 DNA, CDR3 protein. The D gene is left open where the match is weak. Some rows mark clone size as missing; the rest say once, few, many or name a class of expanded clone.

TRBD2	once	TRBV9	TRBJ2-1	TGTGCCAGCAGCGTACCACTAGCGGGAGTAAACAATGAGCAGTTCTTC	CASSVPLAGVNNEQFF
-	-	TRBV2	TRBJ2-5	TGTGCCAGCAGTGAAGACACACGTAGAGAGACCCAGTACTTC	CASSEDTRRETQYF
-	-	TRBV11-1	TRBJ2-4	TGTGCCAGCAGCCGAACTAGTTTGGCCAAAAACATTCAGTACTTC	CASSRTSLAKNIQYF
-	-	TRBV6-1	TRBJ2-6	TGTGCCAGCATCGGCAGGGGCACAGGGGCCAACGTCCTGACTTTC	CASIGRGTGANVLTF
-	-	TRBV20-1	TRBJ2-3	TGCAGTGCTAGAGATCCGGAGGGCGAAAGCACAGATACGCAGTATTTT	CSARDPEGESTDTQYF
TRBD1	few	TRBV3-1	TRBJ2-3	TGTGCCAGCAGCCAAACCGGGACAGTCGTTTCAGATACGCAGTATTTT	CASSQTGTVVSDTQYF
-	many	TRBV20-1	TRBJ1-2	TGCAGTGCTAGTGGGGGCCGGGCGAGTGGCTACACCTTC	CSASGGRASGYTF
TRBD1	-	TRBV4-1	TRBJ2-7	TGCGCCAGCAGCCCCACAGGGGGGCTAGACGAGCAGTACTTC	CASSPTGGLDEQYF
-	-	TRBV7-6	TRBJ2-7	TGTGCCAGCAGCTCAAGGACAGGGAGGGACTACGAGCAGTACTTC	CASSSRTGRDYEQYF
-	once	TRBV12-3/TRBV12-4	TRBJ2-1	TGTGCCAGCAGGAGAGGGTCTGAGCAGTTCTTC	CASRRGSEQFF